Shown below are 23 T cell receptor beta chains from a single sample sequenced in a study of PD-1 blockade in classical Hodgkin lymphoma. Time point denoted: cycle 4 day 1 (C4D1), after more than five weeks of nivolumab. All patients relapsed after autologous stem cell transplantation, and brentuximab vedotin exposure varied. TCRdb's table, derived via immunoSEQ multiplex PCR, lists solely in-frame clones and lacks some. Of over 20,000 clones listed, roughly 85% are singletons. The material sequenced was peripheral blood mononuclear cells (PBMCs), taken before the fourth cycle of nivolumab. These receptor sequences come from a human donor with classical Hodgkin lymphoma.

The chain uses TRBV5-8 and TRBJ1-2; 10 nucleotides align to TRBD1. Losses at the gene ends were 4 bases for V and 8 bases for J; bases not matched to a gene: 8. The CDR3 consists of 14 residues. The germline CDR1 and CDR2 sequences are SGHTS and YDEGEE. The CDR3 DNA is TGTGCCAGCAGCAACCGGGACAGGGGAAGAGGCTACACCTTC. Amino acids: CASSNRDRGRGYTF.

This clone was found once. Additional DNA sequences in this sample encode the identical CDR3. The chain is built from TRBV18 and TRBJ2-7, with TRBD2 matching 7 bases. Germline V gives CDR1 KGHSH, CDR2 LQKENI. V lost 2 bases to trimming and J lost 2 bases; unmatched junction nucleotides: 3. The CDR3 loop spans 14 amino acids. CDR3: CASSPGLGTYEQYF. CDR3 in DNA: TGTGCCAGCTCACCAGGACTAGGGACCTACGAGCAGTACTTC.

The chain combines TRBV10-1 with TRBJ2-7, with D tentatively TRBD1 (6 bases). This CDR3 has 16 amino acids. The V and J ends lost 4 bases and 4 bases respectively, with 20 bases between them. Germline loops: CDR1 WNHNN, CDR2 SYGVQD (reference sequence). In DNA, the CDR3 is TGCGCCAGCAGTGGTCACAGGGAGTGCGCAAAATACGAGCAGTACTTC. It specifies CASSGHRECAKYEQYF.

The chain carries TRBV6-1 and TRBJ1-1; perhaps TRBD1 as D (6 bases). In germline, CDR1 is MNHNS, CDR2 SASEGT. The V end was cut by 4 bases, the J end by 0 bases, with 12 bases between. The CDR3 sequence is 15 residues long. This CDR3 is CASSGTGAVNTEAFF. In nucleotides, the CDR3 is TGTGCCAGCAGTGGGACGGGGGCCGTGAACACTGAAGCTTTCTTT.

This chain joins TRBV10-3 and TRBJ2-3; unclear D gene. The germline V gene encodes CDR1 ENHRY and CDR2 SYGVKD. The CDR3 consists of 13 residues. The germline V and J ends were trimmed by 0 bases and 4 bases, with 5 bases remaining between them. Written as DNA, the CDR3 is TGTGCCATCAGTGAGTCGGAAGCAGATACGCAGTATTTT. This encodes CAISESEADTQYF.

This rearrangement joins TRBV30 to TRBJ1-1; D may be TRBD1 (5 bases). The germline V and J ends were trimmed by 0 bases and 5 bases, with 10 bases remaining between them. Germline-derived CDR1 and CDR2 are GTSNPN and SVGIG (reference sequence). The CDR3 runs to 13 residues. The CDR3 DNA reads TGTGCCTGGAGTGTACAAGGGGATACTGAAGCTTTCTTT. Its protein product is CAWSVQGDTEAFF.

The chain has TRBV7-3 and TRBJ2-1; D is perhaps TRBD2 (6 bases). Germline V gene data show CDR1 as SGHTA and CDR2 as FQGTGA. There are 14 residues in the CDR3. V was cut by 9 bases and J by 5 bases, with 17 bases left in between. Here the CDR3 DNA reads TGTGCCAGTGATCGGGAGCCCTTCAACAATGAGCAGTTCTTC. Its translation is CASDREPFNNEQFF.

This chain uses TRBV27 with TRBJ2-1; D gene uncertain. CDR3 length equals 14 residues. Trimming stripped 3 bases from V and 3 bases from J, with 9 bases between. Germline CDR1 MNHEY, CDR2 SMNVEV (reference sequence). The CDR3 loop reads CASSLVDLYNEQFF. The CDR3 DNA reads as TGTGCCAGCAGTTTGGTGGACCTCTACAATGAGCAGTTCTTC.

This chain uses TRBV19 with TRBJ2-7; either TRBD1 or TRBD2 may supply D (6 bases each). Germline V lookup: CDR1 LNHDA, CDR2 SQIVND (reference sequence). This CDR3 contains 16 residues. Trimming cost V 8 bases and J 1 base, with 21 bases left between them. The CDR3 reads CASGSLRGGTSYEQYF. In DNA form, the CDR3 reads TGTGCCAGTGGTTCCCTAAGAGGGGGGACGTCCTACGAGCAGTACTTC. Supplemented by reference TRBV19 and TRBJ2-7, the full variable domain reads DGGITQSPKYLFRKEGQNVTLSCEQNLNHDAMYWYRQDPGQGLRLIYYSQIVNDFQKGDIAEGYSVSREKKESFPLTVTSAQKNPTAFYLCASGSLRGGTSYEQYFGPGTRLTVT.

The DNA for the CDR3 is TGTGCCAGCAGTTTAACAGCCAGGGACAGGGGGCTCGGCTACACCTTC. This translates into CASSLTARDRGLGYTF. The chain employs TRBV27 and TRBJ1-2; TRBD1 matches at 12 bases. Germline assignment: CDR1 MNHEY and CDR2 SMNVEV (reference sequence). The CDR3 is 16 residues long. Unmatched junction bases numbered 9, after V lost 2 bases and J lost 8 bases.

This sequence joins TRBV11-2 and TRBJ2-3; D possibly corresponds to TRBD1 (5 bases). CDR1 and CDR2 from the germline V gene are SGHAT and FQNNGV. V shed 3 bases and J shed 6 bases, with 13 bases lying between them. This CDR3 has 14 amino acids. The CDR3 region is CASSFGRETDTQYF. The CDR3 nucleotides are TGTGCCAGCAGCTTTGGCAGGGAAACGGATACGCAGTATTTT.

V gene TRBV5-1 combines with J gene TRBJ2-7, with D possibly TRBD2 on 7 matching bases. The CDR3 extends over 15 amino acids. Germline-derived CDR1 and CDR2 are SGHRS and YFSETQ. Trimming removed 1 base from V and 5 bases from J, with 16 bases in between. DNA of the CDR3: TGCGCCAGCAGCTTGCAGGGCGGGGGCTTCGACGAGCAGTACTTC. Its protein is CASSLQGGGFDEQYF. The variable domain in full, completed from reference TRBV5-1 and TRBJ2-7, reads KAGVTQTPRYLIKTRGQQVTLSCSPISGHRSVSWYQQTPGQGLQFLFEYFSETQRNKGNFPGRFSGRQFSNSRSEMNVSTLELGDSALYLCASSLQGGGFDEQYFGPGTRLTVT.

This clone was found once. This chain connects TRBV11-2 to TRBJ2-1; TRBD2 agrees at 10 bases. CDR3 length: 17 residues. V lost 7 bases and J lost 2; bases outside the gene matches: 11. Germline V gene lookup returns CDR1 SGHAT and CDR2 FQNNGV. The CDR3 sequence: CASTLTSGFSTYNEQFF. The CDR3 DNA sequence: TGTGCCAGCACCCTGACTAGCGGGTTTTCCACCTACAATGAGCAGTTCTTC.

The chain couples TRBV18 to TRBJ2-7, with no clear D. V was shortened by 4 bases and J by 0 bases, with 10 bases between the two germline ends. The CDR3 spans 14 residues. CDR1 and CDR2 from the germline V gene are KGHSH and LQKENI. The CDR3 sequence: CASSQSQDSYEQYF. CDR3 nucleotide sequence: TGTGCCAGCTCACAGTCCCAGGACTCCTACGAGCAGTACTTC.

The V call is TRBV4-1, the J call TRBJ2-3; D might be TRBD2 (6 bases). Germline-derived CDR1 and CDR2 are MGHRA and YSYEKL. The CDR3 has 15 residues. Between the trimmed V and J ends, which lost 4 bases and 3 bases, there was a span of 14 bases. CDR3 in amino acids: CASSPVGGETDTQYF. CDR3 nucleotide sequence: TGCGCCAGCAGCCCTGTGGGGGGAGAGACAGATACGCAGTATTTT.

The chain combines TRBV12-5 with TRBJ2-3, with 7 bases matching TRBD1. From germline, CDR1 is LGHNT and CDR2 FRNRAP. Trimming at V came to 6 bases and at J to 5 bases, leaving 2 bases not matched to a gene. CDR3 length equals 12 residues. The CDR3 loop reads CASGQGIDTQYF. For the CDR3, the DNA is TGTGCTAGTGGACAGGGGATAGATACGCAGTATTTT.

The count of this clone is one. The chain uses TRBV2 and TRBJ2-5, with 7 bases aligning to TRBD1. The CDR3 spans 12 residues. CDR1 and CDR2 from the germline V gene are SNHLY and FYNNEI. The J segment lost 2 bases and the V segment lost 8 bases, leaving 2 bases of the junction unmatched. CDR3 protein: CASGTVQETQYF. CDR3 DNA: TGTGCCAGCGGGACAGTTCAAGAGACCCAGTACTTC.

J is TRBJ1-3 and V is TRBV11-2, with a weak D call TRBD1 (5 bases). The ends were cut back, 2 bases at V and 4 bases at J, with 12 bases in the middle. CDR3 length equals 15 residues. Germline V gene lookup returns CDR1 SGHAT and CDR2 FQNNGV. CDR3 region: CASSLPGGNGNTIYF. The CDR3, as DNA: TGTGCCAGCAGCTTACCGGGGGGTAACGGAAACACCATATATTTT. Full variable domain (rest looked up from reference TRBV11-2 and TRBJ1-3): EAGVAQSPRYKIIEKRQSVAFWCNPISGHATLYWYQQILGQGPKLLIQFQNNGVVDDSQLPKDRFSAERLKGVDSTLKIQPAKLEDSAVYLCASSLPGGNGNTIYFGEGSWLTVV.

V usage is TRBV19 and J usage is TRBJ2-2, with 7 bases that match TRBD2. The CDR3 length is 15 residues. Unmatched junction bases numbered 6, after V lost 3 bases and J lost 5 bases. Germline V gives CDR1 LNHDA, CDR2 SQIVND (reference sequence). The CDR3 is CASSIGAGLTGELFF. CDR3 coding DNA: TGTGCCAGTAGTATCGGAGCGGGGTTAACCGGGGAGCTGTTTTTT. Full variable domain (missing parts from reference TRBV19 and TRBJ2-2): DGGITQSPKYLFRKEGQNVTLSCEQNLNHDAMYWYRQDPGQGLRLIYYSQIVNDFQKGDIAEGYSVSREKKESFPLTVTSAQKNPTAFYLCASSIGAGLTGELFFGEGSRLTVL.

In DNA, the CDR3 is TGTGCCAGTAGTACCTCTGCTGATACGCAGTATTTT. Amino acid sequence: CASSTSADTQYF. This chain joins TRBV19 and TRBJ2-3; D unclear. The CDR3 is 12 residues long. The V end was cut by 4 bases, the J end by 6 bases, with 8 bases between. Germline V CDR1 and CDR2: LNHDA, SQIVND (reference sequence). Together with reference TRBV19 and TRBJ2-3, the CDR3 gives the full variable domain: DGGITQSPKYLFRKEGQNVTLSCEQNLNHDAMYWYRQDPGQGLRLIYYSQIVNDFQKGDIAEGYSVSREKKESFPLTVTSAQKNPTAFYLCASSTSADTQYFGPGTRLTVL.

J is TRBJ2-7 and V is TRBV2; D assignment may be TRBD1 or TRBD2 (5 bases each). This CDR3 spans 12 amino acids. V shed 3 bases and J shed 9 bases, with 12 bases lying between them. Germline lookup yields CDR1 SNHLY and CDR2 FYNNEI. CDR3 loop: CASSERGGGQYF. CDR3 DNA sequence: TGTGCCAGCAGTGAGAGGGGTGGTGGGCAGTACTTC.

This clone was detected a few times. This sequence joins TRBV19 and TRBJ2-1, with 11 bases lining up with TRBD2. The germline CDR1 and CDR2 sequences are LNHDA and SQIVND (reference sequence). With 6 bases clipped from V and 6 bases from J, the junction kept 4 bases outside the gene matches. This CDR3 is 14 amino acids long. In nucleotides, the CDR3 is TGTGCCAGTAGGGGACTAGCGGATTCCAATGAGCAGTTCTTC. It codes for CASRGLADSNEQFF.

This chain uses TRBV6-5 with TRBJ1-2, with D unresolved. Trimming removed 6 bases from V and 7 bases from J, with 12 bases in between. Germline loops: CDR1 MNHEY, CDR2 SVGAGI. This CDR3 region has 12 residues. The CDR3 DNA reads as TGTGCCAGCAGAGAAAGGGCTTCTGGCTACACCTTC. Translated: CASRERASGYTF.